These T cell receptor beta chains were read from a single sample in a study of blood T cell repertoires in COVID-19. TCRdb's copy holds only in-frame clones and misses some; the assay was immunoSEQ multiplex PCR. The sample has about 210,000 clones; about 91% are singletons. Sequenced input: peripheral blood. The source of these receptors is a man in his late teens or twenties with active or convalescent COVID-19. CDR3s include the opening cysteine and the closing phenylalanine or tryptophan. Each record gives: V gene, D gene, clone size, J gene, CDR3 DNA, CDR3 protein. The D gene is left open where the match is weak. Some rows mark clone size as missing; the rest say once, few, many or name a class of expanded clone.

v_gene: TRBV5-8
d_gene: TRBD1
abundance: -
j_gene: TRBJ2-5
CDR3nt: TGTGCCAGCAGCCTGGGACAGAACCAAGAGACCCAGTACTTC
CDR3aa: CASSLGQNQETQYF

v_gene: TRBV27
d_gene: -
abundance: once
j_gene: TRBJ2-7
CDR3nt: TGTGCCAGCAGTCGCCTAGCCCGTGGCTACGAGCAGTACTTC
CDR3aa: CASSRLARGYEQYF

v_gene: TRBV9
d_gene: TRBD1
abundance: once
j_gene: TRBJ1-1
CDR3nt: TGTGCCAGCAGCGGACGAATGGACAGGGCTGACGAAGCTTTCTTT
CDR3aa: CASSGRMDRADEAFF

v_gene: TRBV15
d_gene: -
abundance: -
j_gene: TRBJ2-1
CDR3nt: TGTGCCACCAGCAGAGATCCTAAGAGCTCCTACAATGAGCAGTTCTTC
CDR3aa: CATSRDPKSSYNEQFF

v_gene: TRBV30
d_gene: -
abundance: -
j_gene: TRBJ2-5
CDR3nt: TGTGCCTGTACTAGAAAACGGGAGACCCAGTACTTC
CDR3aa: CACTRKRETQYF

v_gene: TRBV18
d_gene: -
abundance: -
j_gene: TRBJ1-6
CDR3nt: TGTGCCAGCTCACCGGGAGGTTCCAGCAATAATTCACCCCTCCACTTT
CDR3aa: CASSPGGSSNNSPLHF

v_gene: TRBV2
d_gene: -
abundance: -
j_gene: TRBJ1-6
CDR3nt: TGTGCCAGCAGTCGAGGGGGTAATTCACCCCTCCACTTT
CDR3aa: CASSRGGNSPLHF

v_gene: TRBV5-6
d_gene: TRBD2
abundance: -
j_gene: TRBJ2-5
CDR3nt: TGTGCCAGCAGCTTGGCTCGGGCAACTAGCGGACAAGAGACCCAGTACTTC
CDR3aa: CASSLARATSGQETQYF

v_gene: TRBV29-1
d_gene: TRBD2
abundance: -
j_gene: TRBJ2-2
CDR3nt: TGCAGCGTTCCTAGCGGGAGGGGCGGGGGAACCGGGGAGCTGTTTTTT
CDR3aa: CSVPSGRGGGTGELFF

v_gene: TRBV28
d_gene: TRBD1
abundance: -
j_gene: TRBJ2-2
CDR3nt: TGTGCCAGCAGGAACAGGGGTTTCACCGGGGAGCTGTTTTTT
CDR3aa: CASRNRGFTGELFF

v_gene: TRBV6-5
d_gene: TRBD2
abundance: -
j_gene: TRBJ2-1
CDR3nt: TGTGCCAGCAGGAAGCGGGAGAGCTCCTACAATGAGCAGTTCTTC
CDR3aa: CASRKRESSYNEQFF

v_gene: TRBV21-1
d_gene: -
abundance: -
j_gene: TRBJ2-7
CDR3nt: TGTGCCAGCAGCAAAGTGCCGGGGACAGGAGCGTTCGGCTCCTACGAGCAGTACTTC
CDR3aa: CASSKVPGTGAFGSYEQYF

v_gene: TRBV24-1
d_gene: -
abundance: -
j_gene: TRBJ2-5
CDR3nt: TGTGCCACCAGTGATGGTTTCGGGACCCAGTACTTC
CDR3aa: CATSDGFGTQYF

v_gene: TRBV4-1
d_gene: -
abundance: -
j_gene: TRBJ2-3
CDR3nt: TGCGCCAGCAGCCAATACCCGACTAGCACAGATACGCAGTATTTT
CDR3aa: CASSQYPTSTDTQYF

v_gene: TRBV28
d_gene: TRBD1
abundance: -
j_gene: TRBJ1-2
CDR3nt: TGTGCCAGCAGTTTCCCGACAGGGTCTAACTATGGCTACACCTTC
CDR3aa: CASSFPTGSNYGYTF

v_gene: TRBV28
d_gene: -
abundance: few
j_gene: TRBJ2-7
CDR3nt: TGTGCCAGCAGGACTATCGGGGAGCAGTACTTC
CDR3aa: CASRTIGEQYF

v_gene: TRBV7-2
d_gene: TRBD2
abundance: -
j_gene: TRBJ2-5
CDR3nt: TGTGCCAGCAGCGTTGGACTAGCAGGGGAGACCCAGTACTTC
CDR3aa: CASSVGLAGETQYF

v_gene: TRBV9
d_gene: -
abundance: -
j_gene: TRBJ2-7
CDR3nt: TGTGCCAGCAGCACCTCCTCGGGCGAGCAGTACTTC
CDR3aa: CASSTSSGEQYF

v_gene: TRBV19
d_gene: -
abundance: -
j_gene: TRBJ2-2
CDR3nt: TGTGCCAGTAGTGTCAACACCCTGAACACCGGGGAGCTGTTTTTT
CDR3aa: CASSVNTLNTGELFF

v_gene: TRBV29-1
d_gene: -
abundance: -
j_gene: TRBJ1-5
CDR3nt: TGCAGCGTTGGTGGAGCAGGGGAGCCCCAGCATTTT
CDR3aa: CSVGGAGEPQHF

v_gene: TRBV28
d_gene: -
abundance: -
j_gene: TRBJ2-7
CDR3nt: TGTGCCAGCAGCCGTACCGTGGCCGAGCAGTACTTC
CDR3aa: CASSRTVAEQYF

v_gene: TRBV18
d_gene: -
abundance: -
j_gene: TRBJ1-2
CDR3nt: TGTGCCAGCTCACTACAGAAATATAACTATGGCTACACCTTC
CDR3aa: CASSLQKYNYGYTF

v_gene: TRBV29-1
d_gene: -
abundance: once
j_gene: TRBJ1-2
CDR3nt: TGCAGCGTTATAAGTCTGGTCAGGGGATATGGCTACACCTTC
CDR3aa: CSVISLVRGYGYTF

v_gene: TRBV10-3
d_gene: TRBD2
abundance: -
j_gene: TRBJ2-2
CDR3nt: TGTGCCACCATACCGAGACTAGCAGACACCGGGGAGCTGTTTTTT
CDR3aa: CATIPRLADTGELFF

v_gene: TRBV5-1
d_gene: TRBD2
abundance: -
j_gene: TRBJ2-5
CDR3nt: TGCGCCAGCAGTCGAGGCCTGGCGGGAGCCGAGACCCAGTACTTC
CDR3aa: CASSRGLAGAETQYF

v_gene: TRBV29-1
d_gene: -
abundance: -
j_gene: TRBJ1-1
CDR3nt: TGCAGCGTTGAAGGGCCACAGGGCTTGAACACTGAAGCTTTCTTT
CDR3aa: CSVEGPQGLNTEAFF

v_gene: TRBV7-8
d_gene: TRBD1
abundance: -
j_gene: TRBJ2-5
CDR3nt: TGTGCCAGCAGCTCGACAGGGGTGGAGACCCAGTACTTC
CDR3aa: CASSSTGVETQYF

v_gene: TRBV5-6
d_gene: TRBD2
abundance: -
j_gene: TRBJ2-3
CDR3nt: TGTGCCAGCAGCTTGGTGTTCTTGCGGCGGGCGGGAGGCAGAGATACGCAGTATTTT
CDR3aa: CASSLVFLRRAGGRDTQYF

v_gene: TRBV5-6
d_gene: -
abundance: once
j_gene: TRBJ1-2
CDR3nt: TGTGCCAGCAGCTTGGGGGCAGGGGAGAACTATGGCTACACCTTC
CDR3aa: CASSLGAGENYGYTF

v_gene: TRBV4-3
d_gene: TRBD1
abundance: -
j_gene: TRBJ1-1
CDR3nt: TGCGCCAGCAGCCGAGCCGGGACAGGGGGGAACACTGAAGCTTTCTTT
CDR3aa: CASSRAGTGGNTEAFF

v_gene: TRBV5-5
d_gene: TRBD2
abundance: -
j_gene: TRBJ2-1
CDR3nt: TGTGCCAGCAGCTTCGGTCTAGCGGCCTCCTACAATGAGCAGTTCTTC
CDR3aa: CASSFGLAASYNEQFF

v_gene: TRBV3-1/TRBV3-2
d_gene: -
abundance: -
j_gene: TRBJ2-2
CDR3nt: TGTGCCAGCTGGGGCTACCTAACCGCGAACACCGGGGAGCTGTTTTTT
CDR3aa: CASWGYLTANTGELFF

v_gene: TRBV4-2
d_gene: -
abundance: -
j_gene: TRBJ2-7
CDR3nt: TGTGCCAGCAGCCAAGATAGGGGTAATAGGTGGTACTTC
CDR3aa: CASSQDRGNRWYF

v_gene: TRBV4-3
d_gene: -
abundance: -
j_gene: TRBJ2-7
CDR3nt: TGCGCCAGCAGCCCTCAGTATGCTCAGGGGCAGGAGCAGTACTTC
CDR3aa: CASSPQYAQGQEQYF

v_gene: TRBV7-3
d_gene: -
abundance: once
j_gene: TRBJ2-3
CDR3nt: TGTGCCAGCAGTTCAGGGCAGAGCACAGATACGCAGTATTTT
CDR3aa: CASSSGQSTDTQYF

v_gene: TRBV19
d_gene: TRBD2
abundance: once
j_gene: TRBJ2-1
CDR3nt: TGTGCCAGTAGTATAATGGGGGGGGACAATGAGCAGTTCTTC
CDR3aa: CASSIMGGDNEQFF

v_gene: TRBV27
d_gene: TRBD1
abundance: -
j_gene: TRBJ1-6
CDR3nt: TGTGCCAGCAGGTCGGACAGGGGGACCGCTTCACCCCTCCACTTT
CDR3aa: CASRSDRGTASPLHF

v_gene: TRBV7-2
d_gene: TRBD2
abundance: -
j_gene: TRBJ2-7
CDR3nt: TGTGCCAGCAGTCTCTGGGGACTATCCTACGAGCAGTACTTC
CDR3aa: CASSLWGLSYEQYF

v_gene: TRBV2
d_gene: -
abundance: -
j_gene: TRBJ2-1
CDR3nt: TGTGCCAGCAAAACGGACAGAAGTGAAGTCTATGAGCAGTTCTTC
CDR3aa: CASKTDRSEVYEQFF

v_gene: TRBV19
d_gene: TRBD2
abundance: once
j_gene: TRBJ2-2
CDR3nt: TGTGCCAGTAGTCCAGAGGATGTGGGAGGGCCGAGGACCGGGGAGCTGTTTTTT
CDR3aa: CASSPEDVGGPRTGELFF

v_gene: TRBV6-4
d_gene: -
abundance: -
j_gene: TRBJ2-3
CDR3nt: TGTGCCAGCAGTGACGACGGCGGCCTCGGGGCAGATACGCAGTATTTT
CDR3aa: CASSDDGGLGADTQYF

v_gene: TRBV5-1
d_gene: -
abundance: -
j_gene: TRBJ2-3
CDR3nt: TGCGCCAGCAGTCGGCCTAATACCGGGAGCGCAGATACGCAGTATTTT
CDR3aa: CASSRPNTGSADTQYF

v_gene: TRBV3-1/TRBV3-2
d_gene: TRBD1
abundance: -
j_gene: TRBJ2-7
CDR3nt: TGTGCCAGCAGCCCGCAAACAGGGGTCTCCTACGAGCAGTACTTC
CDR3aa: CASSPQTGVSYEQYF

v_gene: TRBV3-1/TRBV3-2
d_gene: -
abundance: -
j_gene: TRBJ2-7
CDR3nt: TGTGCCAGCAGTCCACAAGGTTGGGCTTCCGAGCAGTACTTC
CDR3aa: CASSPQGWASEQYF

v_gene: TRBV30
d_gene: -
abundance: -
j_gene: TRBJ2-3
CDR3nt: TGTGCCTCAACAGGCGAGAGCACAGATACGCAGTATTTT
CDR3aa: CASTGESTDTQYF

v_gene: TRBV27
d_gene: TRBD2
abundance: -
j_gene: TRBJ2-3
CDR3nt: TGTGCCAGCGGGACTAGCGTTTGGGCTACAGATACGCAGTATTTT
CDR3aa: CASGTSVWATDTQYF

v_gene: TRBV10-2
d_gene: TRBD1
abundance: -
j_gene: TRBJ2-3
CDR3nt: TGCGCCAGCAGTGAGTTGAGGACAGGGGGCGCGGATACGCAGTATTTT
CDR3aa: CASSELRTGGADTQYF

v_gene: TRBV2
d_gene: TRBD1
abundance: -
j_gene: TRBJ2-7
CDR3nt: TGTGCCAGCAGTGAGGGACAGGTCTACGAGCAGTACTTC
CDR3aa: CASSEGQVYEQYF

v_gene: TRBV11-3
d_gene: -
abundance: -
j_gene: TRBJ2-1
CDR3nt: TGTGCCAGCAGCTTACTAGGTTCCGCTGAGCAGTTCTTC
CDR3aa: CASSLLGSAEQFF

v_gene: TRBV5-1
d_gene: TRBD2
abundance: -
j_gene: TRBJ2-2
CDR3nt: TGCGCCAGCAGCATCTTAGCGGGGGCCAACACCGGGGAGCTGTTTTTT
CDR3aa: CASSILAGANTGELFF

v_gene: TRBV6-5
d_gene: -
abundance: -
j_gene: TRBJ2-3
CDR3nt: TGTGCCAGCAGTTCCGGGGCTAGCGAAAGAGATACGCAGTATTTT
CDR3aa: CASSSGASERDTQYF

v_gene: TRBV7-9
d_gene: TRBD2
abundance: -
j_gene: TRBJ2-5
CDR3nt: TGTGCCAGCAGCGCCGATCCCCCAGCGGGGGAAGAGACCCAGTACTTC
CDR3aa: CASSADPPAGEETQYF

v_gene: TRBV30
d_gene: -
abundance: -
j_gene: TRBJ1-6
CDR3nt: TGTGCCTGGAGAGGGGTAGGGTCACCCCTCCACTTT
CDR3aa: CAWRGVGSPLHF

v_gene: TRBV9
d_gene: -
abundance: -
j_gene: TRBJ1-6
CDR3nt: TGTGCCAGCAGCGTAGGTAGTGCTAATTCACCCCTCCACTTT
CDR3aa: CASSVGSANSPLHF

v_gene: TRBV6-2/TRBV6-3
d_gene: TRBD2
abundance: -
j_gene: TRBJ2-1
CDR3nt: TGTGCCAGCAGTTACGGCCCCGGGAGGTTAGGAAATGAGCAGTTCTTC
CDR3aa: CASSYGPGRLGNEQFF

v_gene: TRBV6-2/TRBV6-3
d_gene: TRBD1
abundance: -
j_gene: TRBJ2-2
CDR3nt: TGTGCCAGCAGTTACGGCGGGACAGGGAACACCGGGGAGCTGTTTTTT
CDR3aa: CASSYGGTGNTGELFF

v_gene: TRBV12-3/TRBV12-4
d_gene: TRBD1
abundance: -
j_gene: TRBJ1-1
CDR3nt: TGTGCCAGCGGAGACAGGGTGAACACTGAAGCTTTCTTT
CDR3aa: CASGDRVNTEAFF